This entry is about one T cell receptor (beta chain). The data were obtained in a study of OX40 agonist ivuxolimab in advanced cancers. Generated by immunoSEQ multiplex PCR, the TCRdb table keeps only in-frame clones and is missing some. The sample has more than 95,000 clones, 91% seen once; the top ten hold around 0.3%. CDR1 is MDHEN and CDR2 is SYDVKM in the germline V gene. There are 13 residues in the CDR3. V dropped 2 bases and J dropped 7; count of bases not matched to a gene: 5. Sequences were derived from CD4+ or CD8+ T cells sorted from blood, sampled in a trial of the OX40 agonist ivuxolimab. The source of this sequence is an adult with an advanced solid tumor such as melanoma, head and neck, liver or kidney cancer. This rearrangement joins TRBV28 to TRBJ2-7; 7 bases line up with TRBD1. Written as DNA, the CDR3 is TGTGCCAGCAGTTTAGACAGGGTAAAAGAGCAGTACTTC. It yields the protein CASSLDRVKEQYF.